Following are 22 T cell receptor beta chains from one sample sequenced in a study of CD8 T cells in Susac syndrome. With random hexamers, reverse transcription was performed on roughly 0.5 to 1 ug of RNA. Each CDR3 protein is one row after TCRdb ran MiXCR on the immunoSEQ multiplex PCR reads. Of around 100,000 distinct CDR3 sequences listed, 95% are singletons. The sample taken for sequencing was CD8+ T cells from PBMCs. The source of these receptors is a human donor with Susac syndrome.

V gene TRBV29-1 combines with J gene TRBJ1-1; the D gene is possibly TRBD1 (5 bases). This CDR3 has 14 amino acids. CDR1 SQVTM and CDR2 ANQGSEA come from the germline V gene. Trimming cost V 4 bases and J 2 bases, with 14 bases left between them. CDR3 region: CSVVALTDNTEAFF. CDR3 bases: TGCAGCGTTGTGGCCCTGACAGACAACACTGAAGCTTTCTTT. Filled out from reference TRBV29-1 and TRBJ1-1, the complete variable domain reads SAVISQKPSRDICQRGTSLTIQCQVDSQVTMMFWYRQQPGQSLTLIATANQGSEATYESGFVIDKFPISRPNLTFSTLTVSNMSPEDSSIYLCSVVALTDNTEAFFGQGTRLTVV.

The rearrangement joins TRBV7-8 to TRBJ2-1, with D unclear. V lost 5 bases and J 2 bases, leaving 13 bases between the germline ends. CDR3 size: 15 residues. In germline, CDR1 is SGHVS, CDR2 FQNEAQ. DNA of the CDR3: TGTGCCAGCAGCCCCCTTGGGGTCCCCTACAATGAGCAGTTCTTC. It is translated as CASSPLGVPYNEQFF.

The CDR3 coding sequence is TGTGCCAGCAGCCTTTTGGGAGGACTAGCGGGGGACAATGAGCAGTTCTTC. This translates into CASSLLGGLAGDNEQFF. This chain uses TRBV13 with TRBJ2-1; 13 bases match TRBD2. This CDR3 contains 17 residues. The J segment lost 5 bases and the V segment lost 5 bases, leaving 9 bases of the junction unmatched. Germline loops: CDR1 PRHDT, CDR2 FYEKMQ (reference sequence).

The V and J genes are TRBV20-1 and TRBJ1-5, with a weak D call TRBD1 (5 bases). This CDR3 comprises 16 residues. Trimming took off 0 bases at V and 2 bases at J, with 14 bases between the two ends. Germline values: CDR1 DFQATT, CDR2 SNEGSKA (reference sequence). DNA for the CDR3: TGCAGTGCTAGAGATTTGGGGGTGGGGGGCAATCAGCCCCAGCATTTT. Translating it yields CSARDLGVGGNQPQHF.

This clonotype has a single count. The CDR3 is CASSLSGTETDTQYF. CDR3 DNA: TGTGCCAGCAGTCTATCCGGGACAGAAACAGATACGCAGTATTTT. This chain links TRBV2 with TRBJ2-3; 7 bases fit TRBD1. With 5 bases clipped from V and 3 bases from J, the junction kept 8 bases outside the gene matches. The CDR3 covers 15 residues. Germline V CDR1 and CDR2: SNHLY, FYNNEI.

The V call is TRBV15, the J call TRBJ2-5; D is unclear. This CDR3 region has 12 residues. In germline, CDR1 is LNHNV, CDR2 YYDKDF (reference sequence). Trimming took off 8 bases at V and 2 bases at J, with 9 bases between the two ends. CDR3 in amino acids: CATAEGQETQYF. In nucleotides, the CDR3 is TGTGCCACCGCGGAAGGGCAAGAGACCCAGTACTTC. Filled out from reference TRBV15 and TRBJ2-5, the complete variable domain reads DAMVIQNPRYQVTQFGKPVTLSCSQTLNHNVMYWYQQKSSQAPKLLFHYYDKDFNNEADTPDNFQSRRPNTSFCFLDIRSPGLGDTAMYLCATAEGQETQYFGPGTRLLVL.

This CDR3 is CSVDTGVRNIQYF. The CDR3 DNA sequence: TGCAGCGTTGATACAGGGGTTAGAAACATTCAGTACTTC. The chain has TRBV29-1 and TRBJ2-4; 7 bases agree with TRBD1. The CDR3 covers 13 residues. V trimming: 3 bases; J trimming: 6 bases; junction bases outside the gene matches: 5. Germline V CDR1 and CDR2: SQVTM, ANQGSEA.

The chain couples TRBV20-1 to TRBJ2-5; D is ambiguous. CDR1 is DFQATT and CDR2 is SNEGSKA in the germline V gene (reference sequence). V lost 3 bases and J 5 bases, leaving 16 bases between the germline ends. The CDR3 spans 14 residues. The CDR3 DNA is TGCAGTGCTAGTAATCCCCGACCCGAGGAGACCCAGTACTTC. Its protein product is CSASNPRPEETQYF.

This chain connects TRBV29-1 to TRBJ2-7; D is unresolved. Trimming took 7 bases from V and 3 from J, leaving 10 bases between them. Germline CDR1 and CDR2: SQVTM and ANQGSEA. This CDR3 contains 11 residues. CDR3 DNA sequence: TGCAGCGCCTGGATTAGCTACGAGCAGTACTTC. This gives the protein CSAWISYEQYF.

The rearrangement joins TRBV9 to TRBJ2-3; D is unclear. Trimming took 2 bases from V and 1 from J, leaving 11 bases between them. The CDR3 totals 15 residues. From germline, CDR1 is SGDLS and CDR2 YYNGEE. In DNA form, the CDR3 reads TGTGCCAGCAGCGTCTACAGCTCAGGCACAGATACGCAGTATTTT. Protein: CASSVYSSGTDTQYF.

This chain joins TRBV29-1 and TRBJ2-1; 9 nucleotides match TRBD1. Germline assignment: CDR1 SQVTM and CDR2 ANQGSEA. J lost 8 bases, V lost 7 bases, and 9 bases had no gene match. This CDR3 has 13 residues. Written as DNA, the CDR3 is TGCAGCGCCCAACAGGGGGCAAGGCATGAGCAGTTCTTC. Residues: CSAQQGARHEQFF.

This clonotype came up once. V gene TRBV7-9 combines with J gene TRBJ2-7; the D call may be TRBD1 or TRBD2 (5 bases each). Looked up from germline, CDR1 is SEHNR and CDR2 is FQNEAQ (reference sequence). V dropped 5 bases and J dropped 2 bases, with 16 bases sitting between them. The CDR3 is 15 residues long. CDR3 protein: CASSLQEVKAYEQYF. CDR3 DNA: TGTGCCAGCAGCCTACAGGAGGTGAAAGCCTACGAGCAGTACTTC.

This clonotype was counted once. The chain carries TRBV7-8 and TRBJ2-5, with D hard to call. Germline V CDR1 and CDR2: SGHVS, FQNEAQ. V was shortened by 5 bases and J by 8 bases, with 15 bases between the two germline ends. The CDR3 is made up of 13 amino acids. This CDR3 reads CASSPLEAPTQYF. Here the CDR3 DNA reads TGTGCCAGCAGCCCGTTGGAAGCCCCAACCCAGTACTTC.

The chain employs TRBV4-1 and TRBJ2-5, with TRBD1 matching over 7 bases. The V gene's germline CDR1 is MGHRA and CDR2 YSYEKL. This CDR3 spans 12 amino acids. J was trimmed by 3 bases and V by 7 bases; bases with no gene match: 2. This CDR3 is CASTQGKETQYF. The CDR3 nucleotides read TGCGCCAGCACACAGGGGAAAGAGACCCAGTACTTC.

The chain carries TRBV2 and TRBJ2-4; D is unclear. Germline values: CDR1 SNHLY, CDR2 FYNNEI. CDR3 length equals 15 residues. Between the trimmed V and J ends, which lost 0 bases and 4 bases, there was a span of 10 bases. The DNA of the CDR3 is TGTGCCAGCAGTGAAGCCCGACCTCTTAAAAACATTCAGTACTTC. Amino acid sequence: CASSEARPLKNIQYF.

V and J are TRBV4-1 and TRBJ1-1; D is possibly TRBD1 (6 bases). This CDR3 is built from 14 residues. The V end lost 1 base, the J end lost 3 bases, and 9 bases lay between the germline ends. Germline V gene lookup returns CDR1 MGHRA and CDR2 YSYEKL. The CDR3 protein is CASSQGRTDTEAFF. In DNA, the CDR3 is TGCGCCAGCAGCCAAGGAAGGACAGACACTGAAGCTTTCTTT.

Only one count was recorded for this clonotype. The chain carries TRBV20-1 and TRBJ1-4; 7 nucleotides line up with TRBD1. The CDR3 runs to 15 residues. J gave up 8 bases and V 3 bases, and 12 bases lay outside the gene matches. From germline, CDR1 is DFQATT and CDR2 SNEGSKA (reference sequence). The CDR3 reads CSARDGRQGSEKLFF. The DNA for the CDR3 is TGCAGTGCTAGGGACGGTCGACAGGGTTCCGAAAAACTGTTTTTT.

The chain joins TRBV20-1 to TRBJ1-1, with TRBD1 as a possible D gene (5 bases). Looked up from germline, CDR1 is DFQATT and CDR2 is SNEGSKA (reference sequence). V gave up 0 bases and J gave up 1 base, with 6 bases separating them. CDR3 length equals 13 residues. In DNA, the CDR3 is TGCAGTGCTAGAGACAGGGAGAACACTGAAGCTTTCTTT. Residues: CSARDRENTEAFF.

This chain connects TRBV20-1 to TRBJ2-1; D is undetermined. Trimming left V 3 bases short and J 0 bases short, with 9 bases between. The CDR3 has 14 amino acids. From germline, CDR1 is DFQATT and CDR2 SNEGSKA (reference sequence). The CDR3 protein is CSASKVASYNEQFF. DNA of the CDR3: TGCAGTGCTAGCAAGGTGGCCTCCTACAATGAGCAGTTCTTC.

This clonotype was seen just once. The chain carries TRBV6-5 and TRBJ1-4, with 7 bases aligning to TRBD1. J lost 8 bases, V lost 6 bases, and 12 bases had no gene match. The CDR3 loop spans 15 amino acids. Germline V gene data show CDR1 as MNHEY and CDR2 as SVGAGI. The CDR3 here is CASSRTTGVEEKLFF. The DNA of the CDR3 is TGTGCCAGCAGCCGTACTACAGGGGTTGAGGAAAAACTGTTTTTT.

The chain couples TRBV25-1 to TRBJ2-7; perhaps TRBD1 as D (6 bases). This CDR3 has 13 amino acids. The V end was cut by 7 bases, the J end by 1 base, with 11 bases between. Per germline, CDR1 MGHDK and CDR2 SYGVNS. CDR3 sequence: CASTGQISYEQYF. CDR3 bases: TGTGCCAGCACCGGACAGATTTCCTACGAGCAGTACTTC.

J is TRBJ2-3 and V is TRBV5-1, with a tentative D call TRBD1 (5 bases). V lost 4 bases, J lost 1 base, and 16 bases lay in between. In germline, CDR1 is SGHRS, CDR2 YFSETQ. The CDR3 spans 16 residues. CDR3 in amino acids: CASSHQTGTRTDTQYF. CDR3 bases: TGCGCCAGCAGCCATCAAACAGGAACCCGCACAGATACGCAGTATTTT.